A single sample is the source of the 18 T cell receptor beta chains below, sequenced in a study of T-cell memory formation after mild COVID-19 (dated by TCRdb to the early 2020s). Library preparation used 5' RACE. The instrument given in TCRdb is Illumina NovaSeq 6000. TCRdb handled the public reads itself, with Q25 trimming in fastp and clone calling in MiXCR, and kept productive beta chains. Here each entry gathers all rows of one CDR3 protein and keeps the most common genes and DNA. This sample comprises about 610,000 distinct CDR3 sequences, around 16% of them detected only once. The ten most abundant clones make up less than 10% of the sample. Sequenced sample: PBMCs or a T cell subset sorted from them (not recorded which). Receptor source: an adult woman who had mild COVID-19 (a few samples of this study predate the infection). The sample titles of this study are shuffled in the database, so cell type and time point are left out; the donor was told from shared clones.

Relative to its sample, this clonotype is medium-sized. This chain uses TRBV12-3 or TRBV12-4 with TRBJ2-7; 9 positions agree with TRBD1. V trimming: 5 bases; J trimming: 3 bases; junction bases outside the gene matches: 11. The CDR3 length is 16 residues. CDR3 region: CASSPAGTGFLYEQYF. The CDR3 bases are TGTGCCAGCAGTCCAGCCGGGACAGGGTTTCTCTACGAGCAGTACTTC.

This clonotype was recorded once. This sequence joins TRBV6-6 and TRBJ1-5; no definite D call. This CDR3 has 15 amino acids. Per the germline V gene, CDR1 is MNHNY and CDR2 is SVGAGI (reference sequence). Trimming left V 0 bases short and J 3 bases short, with 9 bases between. The CDR3 coding sequence is TGTGCCAGCAGTTACTCGTCCAGTCCCAATCAGCCCCAGCATTTT. This gives the protein CASSYSSSPNQPQHF.

The rearrangement uses TRBV3-1 and TRBJ1-6; D not resolved. Germline loops: CDR1 LGHDT, CDR2 YNNKEL (reference sequence). Trimming shortened V by 1 base and J by 9 bases, and 13 bases separated the two germline ends. The CDR3 length is 15 residues. Here the CDR3 reads CASSQVQDMASPLHF. The CDR3 DNA is TGTGCCAGCAGCCAAGTTCAGGATATGGCTTCACCCCTCCACTTT.

This clonotype was observed a few times. The CDR3 sequence: CSAAQLGGGIDEQFF. In DNA form, the CDR3 reads TGCAGTGCCGCCCAACTCGGGGGCGGGATCGATGAGCAGTTCTTC. The chain joins TRBV20-1 to TRBJ2-1; D might be TRBD1 or TRBD2, each matching 6 bases. V was clipped by 6 bases and J by 8 bases, with 23 bases between them. CDR1 and CDR2 (germline): DFQATT, SNEGSKA (reference sequence). The CDR3 runs to 15 residues.

This clonotype was detected a few times. This rearrangement joins TRBV3-1 to TRBJ2-2; 7 bases align to TRBD2. The length of the CDR3 is 15 residues. Germline V lookup: CDR1 LGHDT, CDR2 YNNKEL (reference sequence). Trimming cost V 1 base and J 6 bases; bases outside gene matches: 5. CDR3 residues: CASSQVALAAGELFF. The CDR3, as DNA: TGTGCCAGCAGCCAAGTGGCGCTAGCGGCCGGGGAGCTGTTTTTT.

The chain is built from TRBV7-2 and TRBJ2-2, with D tentatively TRBD2 (6 bases). Per the germline V gene, CDR1 is SGHTA and CDR2 is FQGNSA. V was pared by 1 base and J by 5 bases, with 11 bases between. The CDR3 loop spans 15 amino acids. The CDR3 nucleotides are TGTGCCAGCAGCTTAGGGTCCCGGGGGACCGGGGAGCTGTTTTTT. Protein product: CASSLGSRGTGELFF.

The rearrangement links TRBV9 to TRBJ2-7; D is ambiguous. The V gene's germline CDR1 is SGDLS and CDR2 YYNGEE. This CDR3 contains 17 residues. The V gene lost 3 bases and the J gene lost 1 base, with 20 bases spanning the gap. CDR3 sequence reads: CASSAQARSGFSYEQYF. The CDR3 coding sequence is TGTGCCAGCAGCGCCCAAGCTCGTTCGGGCTTTTCCTACGAGCAGTACTTC.

This clonotype appeared a few times. The V call is TRBV6-5, the J call TRBJ2-5; tentatively, D is TRBD2 (7 bases). CDR1 and CDR2 from the germline V gene are MNHEY and SVGAGI. The CDR3 consists of 14 residues. V was clipped by 1 base and J by 4 bases, with 10 bases between them. The CDR3 loop reads CASSYFAGAETQYF. Written as DNA, the CDR3 is TGTGCCAGCAGTTACTTTGCGGGGGCAGAGACCCAGTACTTC.

The genes are TRBV27 and TRBJ2-2; D is perhaps TRBD2 (5 bases). V lost 3 bases, J lost 1 base, and 15 bases lay in between. Germline assignment: CDR1 MNHEY and CDR2 SMNVEV (reference sequence). The CDR3 is 17 residues long. CDR3 coding DNA: TGTGCCAGCAGTTTTACCGGAGGTTCCCTGAACACCGGGGAGCTGTTTTTT. Amino acids: CASSFTGGSLNTGELFF.

The chain joins TRBV5-1 to TRBJ2-5; perhaps TRBD1 as D (5 bases). Trimming removed 10 bases from V and 0 bases from J, with 10 bases in between. This CDR3 region has 12 residues. The germline CDR1 and CDR2 sequences are SGHRS and YFSETQ. The CDR3 coding sequence is TGCGCCTCCACGACAGACCAAGAGACCCAGTACTTC. It codes for CASTTDQETQYF.

The rearrangement uses TRBV27 and TRBJ1-2; D unresolved. V dropped 2 bases and J dropped 2 bases, with 6 bases sitting between them. Germline V gives CDR1 MNHEY, CDR2 SMNVEV (reference sequence). The CDR3 runs to 13 residues. The CDR3 protein is CASSLEVNYGYTF. DNA of the CDR3: TGTGCCAGCAGTTTAGAGGTAAACTATGGCTACACCTTC.

The chain links TRBV20-1 to TRBJ1-4; 7 nucleotides agree with TRBD1. The V segment lost 6 bases and the J segment 5 bases; nucleotides outside the gene matches: 12. The germline CDR1 and CDR2 sequences are DFQATT and SNEGSKA (reference sequence). CDR3 length: 15 residues. CDR3 DNA sequence: TGCAGTGCCCCGGACAGGAGCAAGGGGAATGAAAAACTGTTTTTT. Translated: CSAPDRSKGNEKLFF.

CDR3 sequence reads: CASSFERDRGYEQYF. The CDR3 DNA sequence: TGCGCCAGCAGCTTTGAACGGGACAGGGGATACGAGCAGTACTTC. This chain joins TRBV5-1 and TRBJ2-7, with 10 bases that match TRBD1. V trimming: 2 bases; J trimming: 4 bases; junction bases outside the gene matches: 6. Germline V gene sequence: CDR1 SGHRS, CDR2 YFSETQ. The CDR3 contains 15 residues.

This sequence joins TRBV20-1 and TRBJ2-1; TRBD2 agrees at 9 bases. The germline V gene has CDR1 DFQATT and CDR2 SNEGSKA (reference sequence). V was pared by 3 bases and J by 4 bases, with 4 bases of the junction left unmatched. This CDR3 spans 14 amino acids. DNA for the CDR3: TGCAGTGCTAGGCACCTAGCGGGATACAATGAGCAGTTCTTC. This encodes CSARHLAGYNEQFF.

V and J are TRBV5-6 and TRBJ1-2, with a tentative D call TRBD1 (5 bases). This CDR3 comprises 14 residues. Germline loops: CDR1 SGHDT, CDR2 YYEEEE. V lost 0 bases and J 4 bases, leaving 10 bases between the germline ends. CDR3 in DNA: TGTGCCAGCAGCTTGGATCGGGGGAGCTATGGCTACACCTTC. Its translation is CASSLDRGSYGYTF.

This clonotype was counted between two and nine times. The CDR3, as DNA: TGTGCCAGCAGTGAGGCGATTCCCGGACTAGCAGCAGATACGCAGTATTTT. Amino acid sequence: CASSEAIPGLAADTQYF. V and J are TRBV6-1 and TRBJ2-3; 8 nucleotides match TRBD2. Germline CDR1 reads MNHNS; CDR2 reads SASEGT. Germline trimming cut 3 bases from V and 4 bases from J; bases unmatched to any gene: 12. The length of the CDR3 is 17 residues.

This clonotype has only a few counts. The rearrangement joins TRBV12-3 or TRBV12-4 to TRBJ2-2; 7 bases are shared with TRBD2. Trimming at V came to 6 bases and at J to 4 bases, leaving 5 bases not matched to a gene. The CDR3 consists of 14 residues. In DNA, the CDR3 is TGTGCCAGCAGCCCGGGACTATCCACCGGGGAGCTGTTTTTT. This codes for CASSPGLSTGELFF.

In its sample, this clonotype was seen a few times. The chain is built from TRBV5-4 and TRBJ2-5, with TRBD2 matching over 12 bases. This CDR3 contains 15 residues. V lost 4 bases to trimming and J lost 3 bases; unmatched junction nucleotides: 4. The germline CDR1 and CDR2 sequences are SGHNT and YYREEE (reference sequence). CDR3 nucleotide sequence: TGTGCCAGCAGCACAAGACTAGCGGGGGAAGAGACCCAGTACTTC. Translated: CASSTRLAGEETQYF.